These 7 T cell receptor beta chains were all obtained from the same sample, sequenced in a study of T-cell memory formation after mild COVID-19. Each CDR3 protein gets one entry after TCRdb re-called the 5' RACE reads with MiXCR. The table records approximately 300,000 distinct CDR3 sequences, 7% to 10% of them present only once. Sequencing was carried out using PBMCs or a T cell subset sorted from them (not recorded which). The receptor set was obtained from a man aged 18 to 30 who had mild COVID-19 (a few samples of this study predate the infection). Cell type and time point are not known.

This clonotype has only a few counts. The chain joins TRBV11-2 to TRBJ2-3; 9 positions agree with TRBD2. Looked up from germline, CDR1 is SGHAT and CDR2 is FQNNGV. V gave up 2 bases and J gave up 12 bases; unmatched junction bases: 12. The length of the CDR3 is 15 residues. For the CDR3, the DNA is TGTGCCAGCAGCTTACTCATACTAGCGGGCGGCCCCCAGTATTTT. Encoded protein: CASSLLILAGGPQYF.

This clonotype was picked up a small number of times. CDR3 sequence reads: CSAPLGGTSAEAFF. The CDR3 DNA sequence: TGCAGCGCCCCCCTCGGGGGCACCTCCGCTGAAGCTTTCTTT. The chain employs TRBV29-1 and TRBJ1-1, with a weak D call TRBD1 (6 bases). Germline lookup yields CDR1 SQVTM and CDR2 ANQGSEA. V was clipped by 7 bases and J by 6 bases, with 21 bases between them. There are 14 residues in the CDR3.

On this clonotype itself: At one end the junction does not follow the germline gene, possibly because of a read error. The chain combines TRBV7-9 with TRBJ1-6; D may be TRBD1 (6 bases). Germline loops: CDR1 SEHNR, CDR2 FQNEAQ (reference sequence). The CDR3 covers 11 residues. Here the CDR3 reads CASSPWDIFTF. DNA of the CDR3: TGTGCCAGCAGCCCATGGGACATATTCACATTT.

V and J are TRBV10-3 and TRBJ1-2; 8 bases fit TRBD1. V lost 4 bases, J lost 9 bases, and 13 bases stayed unmatched. The germline V gene has CDR1 ENHRY and CDR2 SYGVKD. CDR3 length: 15 amino acids. CDR3 residues: CAISAPPGQGGRYTF. CDR3 sequence (DNA): TGTGCCATCAGTGCGCCCCCAGGACAGGGTGGCCGCTACACCTTC.

This clonotype showed up just a few times. This rearrangement joins TRBV28 to TRBJ1-5; no firm D call. Trimming took 1 base from V and 0 from J, leaving 16 bases between them. This CDR3 region has 18 residues. Germline CDR1 MDHEN, CDR2 SYDVKM. The CDR3 nucleotides read TGTGCCAGCAGTTTATTGGACTCGGCGGTTTATAGCAATCAGCCCCAGCATTTT. Encoded protein: CASSLLDSAVYSNQPQHF.

The chain recombines TRBV6-6 with TRBJ2-7, with D perhaps TRBD1 or TRBD2 (5 bases each). Trimming removed 2 bases from V and 2 bases from J, with 13 bases in between. The CDR3 has 15 residues. From germline, CDR1 is MNHNY and CDR2 SVGAGI (reference sequence). The DNA of the CDR3 is TGTGCCAGCAGTTACGGCCGGGACGGTACCTACGAGCAGTACTTC. Its translation is CASSYGRDGTYEQYF.

V and J are TRBV10-2 and TRBJ1-2; tentative D call: TRBD1 (6 bases). The CDR3 totals 15 residues. Germline V lookup: CDR1 WSHSY, CDR2 SAAADI. Trimming cost V 4 bases and J 4 bases, with 16 bases left between them. The CDR3 region has the DNA TGCGCCAGCAGTGGATTTACAGGGTACGGCTATGGCTACACCTTC. Translation gives CASSGFTGYGYGYTF.